These 28 T cell receptor beta chains were all obtained from the same sample, sequenced in a study of T cells in Graves' hyperthyroidism and ophthalmopathy (dated by TCRdb to about 2019). The library was generated by multiplex PCR. Instrument on record: Illumina HiSeq 2000. TCR beta CDR3 regions were amplified from RNA transcripts. The TCR CDR3 was subjected to a first round of RT-PCR using the HTBI primer set and the Qiagen OneStep RT-PCR kit. TCRdb reprocessed the public reads (quality trimming at Q25 with fastp, clone calling with MiXCR) and kept in-frame beta chains. Here each entry gathers all rows of one CDR3 protein and keeps the most common genes and DNA. This sample holds about 420,000 distinct CDR3 sequences; approximately 13% were observed only once. The ten largest clones take up more than 4.5% of the sample. Sample: blood. The origin of the receptors is a woman between 18 and 30 years old with Graves' hyperthyroidism.

This clonotype was seen at least ten times. The chain recombines TRBV7-9 with TRBJ2-1; 8 nucleotides align to TRBD2. From germline, CDR1 is SEHNR and CDR2 FQNEAQ (reference sequence). V shed 5 bases and J 8 bases; nucleotides not matched to a gene: 2. This CDR3 spans 12 amino acids. The CDR3: CASSPGGYEQFF. The CDR3 DNA follows: TGTGCCAGCAGCCCGGGAGGGTATGAGCAGTTCTTC.

At least ten counts were recorded for this clonotype. The chain employs TRBV27 and TRBJ2-4, with 11 bases matching TRBD2. The germline gives CDR1 MNHEY, CDR2 SMNVEV (reference sequence). The CDR3 has 18 residues. V shed 3 bases and J 2 bases; nucleotides not matched to a gene: 9. CDR3 in amino acids: CASSFSSGRSGTKNIQYF. The CDR3 DNA follows: TGTGCCAGCAGTTTTTCTAGCGGGAGGTCGGGGACCAAAAACATTCAGTACTTC.

The rearrangement uses TRBV11-2 and TRBJ2-1, with 9 positions matching TRBD2. Germline trimming cut 1 base from V and 4 bases from J; bases unmatched to any gene: 8. The length of the CDR3 is 17 residues. The germline V gene has CDR1 SGHAT and CDR2 FQNNGV. In DNA form, the CDR3 reads TGTGCCAGCAGCTTAGGGGCTAGCGGGACTTTGTACAATGAGCAGTTCTTC. Protein product: CASSLGASGTLYNEQFF.

On this clonotype itself: One end of the junction does not line up with germline, which may come from a read error. The chain joins TRBV5-5 to TRBJ2-1, with 9 bases identical to TRBD1. From germline, CDR1 is SGHKS and CDR2 YYEKEE (reference sequence). This CDR3 is built from 16 residues. The CDR3 DNA follows: TGTGCCAGCAGCTTGGAGGGGACAGGGTTCTTGAATGGGCAGTTCTTC. Its protein is CASSLEGTGFLNGQFF.

In regard to this clonotype: One end of the junction varies from germline; a read error may be responsible. The V gene is TRBV11-2, the J gene TRBJ2-1, with D perhaps TRBD2 (6 bases). The CDR3 contains 14 residues. Germline V gene data show CDR1 as SGHAT and CDR2 as FQNNGV. This CDR3 is CASSQPGATSEQFF. The CDR3 DNA is TGCGCCAGCAGCCAGCCGGGAGCAACGAGTGAGCAGTTCTTC.

This clonotype was recorded a few times. The chain carries TRBV5-5 and TRBJ1-1; 9 nucleotides match TRBD1. Losses at the gene ends were 0 bases for V and 3 bases for J; bases not matched to a gene: 3. Germline CDR1 is SGHKS and CDR2 is YYEKEE (reference sequence). This CDR3 is 15 amino acids long. The CDR3 region is CASSLGTGEDTEAFF. DNA of the CDR3: TGTGCCAGCAGCTTGGGGACAGGGGAGGACACTGAAGCTTTCTTT. The whole variable domain, remainder taken from reference TRBV5-5 and TRBJ1-1, is DAGVTQSPTHLIKTRGQQVTLRCSPISGHKSVSWYQQVLGQGPQFIFQYYEKEERGRGNFPDRFSARQFPNYSSELNVNALLLGDSALYLCASSLGTGEDTEAFFGQGTRLTVV.

This clonotype has ten or more counts. V is TRBV20-1 and J is TRBJ1-1; a possible D gene is TRBD1 (5 bases). CDR3 size: 11 residues. CDR1 and CDR2 (germline): DFQATT, SNEGSKA (reference sequence). The V and J ends lost 5 bases and 5 bases respectively, with 9 bases between them. This CDR3 is CSAGAITEAFF. As DNA, the CDR3 is TGCAGTGCTGGGGCTATTACTGAAGCTTTCTTT.

This clonotype was picked up many times. The chain is built from TRBV5-6 and TRBJ2-5; D is undetermined. This CDR3 comprises 11 residues. CDR1 and CDR2 from the germline V gene are SGHDT and YYEEEE. Trimming pared 7 bases from V and 3 bases from J, leaving 7 bases between. CDR3 sequence (DNA): TGTGCCAGCGGAGTTAAAGAGACCCAGTACTTC. Translated, it gives CASGVKETQYF.

This clonotype was seen ten or more times. This chain uses TRBV27 with TRBJ2-1; D is possibly TRBD1 or TRBD2 (5 bases each). The V end was cut by 0 bases, the J end by 3 bases, with 15 bases between. Looked up from germline, CDR1 is MNHEY and CDR2 is SMNVEV (reference sequence). This CDR3 is 17 amino acids long. This CDR3 is CASSLSGGGRVYNEQFF. CDR3 DNA sequence: TGTGCCAGCAGTTTATCGGGTGGGGGAAGGGTCTACAATGAGCAGTTCTTC.

This clonotype has a handful of counts. A much larger clone differs from this one at a single base, so this may be a read error. The chain employs TRBV7-9 and TRBJ2-7, with no clear D. Germline V gene data show CDR1 as SEHNR and CDR2 as FQNEAQ (reference sequence). The CDR3 length is 16 residues. This CDR3 is CACSLGGRKSSYEQYF. The CDR3 nucleotides read TGTGCCTGCAGCTTAGGTGGACGAAAGAGCTCCTACGAGCAGTACTTC. Based on the CDR3 plus reference TRBV7-9 and TRBJ2-7, the full variable domain is DTGVSQNPRHKITKRGQNVTFRCDPISEHNRLYWYRQTLGQGPEFLTYFQNEAQLEKSRLLSDRFSAERPKGSFSTLEIQRTEQGDSAMYLCACSLGGRKSSYEQYFGPGTRLTVT.

J is TRBJ2-5 and V is TRBV14, with TRBD2 identical over 7 bases. V lost 0 bases and J lost 6; bases outside the gene matches: 7. Germline V lookup: CDR1 SGHDN, CDR2 FVKESK. This CDR3 has 15 residues. This chain's CDR3 is CASSQDPSGIKTQYF. As DNA, the CDR3 is TGTGCCAGCAGCCAAGATCCCAGCGGGATCAAGACCCAGTACTTC. Complete variable domain (other parts from reference TRBV14 and TRBJ2-5): EAGVTQFPSHSVIEKGQTVTLRCDPISGHDNLYWYRRVMGKEIKFLLHFVKESKQDESGMPNNRFLAERTGGTYSTLKVQPAELEDSGVYFCASSQDPSGIKTQYFGPGTRLLVL.

The chain recombines TRBV28 with TRBJ1-5, with D tentatively TRBD1 (5 bases). The germline CDR1 and CDR2 sequences are MDHEN and SYDVKM. The CDR3 loop spans 14 amino acids. The V end lost 3 bases, the J end lost 6 bases, and 12 bases lay between the germline ends. CDR3 sequence (DNA): TGTGCCAGCAGTTTGCGGCAGGGTGCTCAGCCCCAGCATTTT. This sequence encodes CASSLRQGAQPQHF.

This clonotype was observed many times. The chain combines TRBV2 with TRBJ2-1; no firm D call. The CDR3 is made up of 16 amino acids. V lost 3 bases to trimming and J lost 2 bases, with 14 bases between them. The germline CDR1 and CDR2 sequences are SNHLY and FYNNEI. CDR3 in amino acids: CASSEYVHSTYNEQFF. CDR3 in DNA: TGTGCCAGCAGTGAGTATGTTCATAGTACCTACAATGAGCAGTTCTTC.

This clonotype came up many times. The CDR3 here is CASSSGTGARTEAFF. The CDR3 DNA is TGTGCCAGCAGCTCCGGAACGGGGGCGCGCACTGAAGCTTTCTTT. The chain carries TRBV5-6 and TRBJ1-1; tentatively, D is TRBD1 (6 bases). Germline V CDR1 and CDR2: SGHDT, YYEEEE. CDR3 length: 15 residues. Between the trimmed V and J ends, which lost 3 bases and 4 bases, there was a span of 16 bases.

The V and J genes are TRBV27 and TRBJ2-7, with TRBD2 identical over 11 bases. V dropped 4 bases and J dropped 6; count of bases not matched to a gene: 8. Germline V gene sequence: CDR1 MNHEY, CDR2 SMNVEV (reference sequence). The CDR3 consists of 15 residues. The CDR3: CASSSLLAGVVEQYF. The CDR3 DNA follows: TGTGCCAGCAGTTCACTACTAGCGGGAGTAGTCGAGCAGTACTTC.

V and J are TRBV3-1 and TRBJ2-5, with 12 bases lining up with TRBD2. This CDR3 comprises 16 residues. Trimming took 4 bases from V and 4 from J; bases not matched to a gene: 7. CDR1 LGHDT and CDR2 YNNKEL come from the germline V gene (reference sequence). In DNA, the CDR3 is TGTGCCAGCAGCCGACTAGCGGGAGTGTTGGGAGAGACCCAGTACTTC. It translates to CASSRLAGVLGETQYF.

The V call is TRBV10-3, the J call TRBJ2-3, with D perhaps TRBD2 (5 bases). CDR1 is ENHRY and CDR2 is SYGVKD in the germline V gene. The V end was cut by 0 bases, the J end by 6 bases, with 10 bases between. CDR3 length: 14 amino acids. The CDR3 DNA is TGTGCCATCAGTGAGTCGGACTGGGCGGATACGCAGTATTTT. The encoded protein is CAISESDWADTQYF.

This clonotype occurred a few times. The V and J genes are TRBV6-5 and TRBJ2-1; the D gene is possibly TRBD2 (5 bases). This CDR3 comprises 17 residues. Germline lookup yields CDR1 MNHEY and CDR2 SVGAGI. Trimming left V 1 base short and J 3 bases short, with 16 bases between. The CDR3 DNA follows: TGTGCCAGCAGTTACTTAAGGGTAGAGGGTGGCTACAATGAGCAGTTCTTC. Protein sequence: CASSYLRVEGGYNEQFF.

This clonotype was counted only a few times. The gene calls are TRBV3-1 and TRBJ2-2; 15 bases fit TRBD2. This CDR3 comprises 17 residues. Per the germline V gene, CDR1 is LGHDT and CDR2 is YNNKEL (reference sequence). V was pared by 4 bases and J by 6 bases, with 6 bases of the junction left unmatched. CDR3 nucleotides: TGTGCCAGCAGCCTTGGGACTAGCGGGAGGCGGGCCGGGGAGCTGTTTTTT. This codes for CASSLGTSGRRAGELFF. Full variable domain (remainder filled in from reference TRBV3-1 and TRBJ2-2): DTAVSQTPKYLVTQMGNDKSIKCEQNLGHDTMYWYKQDSKKFLKIMFSYNNKELIINETVPNRFSPKSPDKAHLNLHINSLELGDSAVYFCASSLGTSGRRAGELFFGEGSRLTVL.

This clonotype appeared a few times. At one boundary the junction diverges from the germline segment, which might be a read error. The gene calls are TRBV28 and TRBJ1-2; no definite D call. The CDR3 sequence is 13 residues long. Germline values: CDR1 MDHEN, CDR2 SYDVKM. The CDR3 region is CACSLRTTYGYTF. In DNA form, the CDR3 reads TGTGCCTGCAGTTTACGTACTACCTATGGCTACACCTTC.

This clonotype has ten or more counts. The chain joins TRBV18 to TRBJ2-7; 12 nucleotides line up with TRBD2. This CDR3 is 15 amino acids long. Trimming took 6 bases from V and 3 from J; bases not matched to a gene: 6. Germline V gives CDR1 KGHSH, CDR2 LQKENI. The CDR3 sequence: CASSPLTSGSYEQYF. The CDR3, as DNA: TGTGCCAGCTCGCCGCTGACTAGCGGGAGCTACGAGCAGTACTTC.

This clonotype was detected a few times. This could be a read error, since a much larger clone is one nucleotide away. The rearrangement joins TRBV6-1 to TRBJ1-5; unclear D gene. Germline V lookup: CDR1 MNHNS, CDR2 SASEGT. The CDR3 runs 14 residues. V was pared by 2 bases and J by 6 bases, with 11 bases between. CDR3 region: CASSESLVRQPQHF. Written as DNA, the CDR3 is TGTGCCAGCAGTGAAAGCCTAGTCCGTCAGCCCCAGCATTTT.

The chain employs TRBV5-1 and TRBJ2-5; the D gene is possibly TRBD2 (5 bases). The CDR3 is made up of 16 amino acids. Germline CDR1 is SGHRS and CDR2 is YFSETQ. V was trimmed by 0 bases and J by 1 base, leaving 13 bases between them. This CDR3 reads CASSLGLSTSQETQYF. The CDR3 DNA is TGCGCCAGCAGCTTGGGGCTCTCTACTAGCCAAGAGACCCAGTACTTC.

This clonotype came up many times. This chain connects TRBV12-3 or TRBV12-4 to TRBJ1-3; D ambiguous. The CDR3 has 12 residues. V was shortened by 3 bases and J by 4 bases, with 4 bases between the two germline ends. The CDR3 protein is CASSFSGNTIYF. The CDR3 DNA reads TGTGCCAGCAGTTTTTCAGGAAACACCATATATTTT.

This clonotype occurred many times. V is TRBV7-2 and J is TRBJ1-1, with D uncertain. Deletions cut 1 base from V and 1 base from J, with 10 bases between. This CDR3 region has 15 residues. Germline V CDR1 and CDR2: SGHTA, FQGNSA. The DNA for the CDR3 is TGTGCCAGCAGCTTAGAAAGTCTACAGAACACTGAAGCTTTCTTT. This sequence encodes CASSLESLQNTEAFF.

This clonotype was detected ten times or more. The rearrangement links TRBV27 to TRBJ1-2, with D hard to call. The germline V gene has CDR1 MNHEY and CDR2 SMNVEV (reference sequence). The length of the CDR3 is 13 residues. Trimming pared 6 bases from V and 4 bases from J, leaving 12 bases between. Here the CDR3 reads CASSHGSVYGYTF. In nucleotides, the CDR3 is TGTGCCAGCAGCCATGGATCAGTCTATGGCTACACCTTC.

This clonotype was picked up many times. The V gene is TRBV10-1, the J gene TRBJ1-5; no definite D call. The CDR3 covers 12 residues. Trimming took off 2 bases at V and 6 bases at J, with 5 bases between the two ends. Germline V gene lookup returns CDR1 WNHNN and CDR2 SYGVQD (reference sequence). CDR3 nucleotides: TGCGCCAGCAGTGAGGGAAGTCAGCCCCAGCATTTT. This translates into CASSEGSQPQHF.

This clonotype was seen ten or more times. The genes are TRBV28 and TRBJ2-7, with D maybe TRBD1 (5 bases). V was trimmed by 5 bases and J by 0 bases, leaving 8 bases between them. CDR1 and CDR2 (germline): MDHEN, SYDVKM. The CDR3 consists of 13 residues. The CDR3: CASSVGASYEQYF. DNA for the CDR3: TGTGCCAGCAGTGTAGGGGCCTCCTACGAGCAGTACTTC.